This TCR beta chain was identified in a study of T-cell memory formation after mild COVID-19. TCRdb re-called the 5' RACE reads through MiXCR, storing one row per CDR3 protein. This table holds about 280,000 distinct CDR3 sequences, over 7% found once. Trimming cost V 4 bases and J 4 bases, with 11 bases left between them. Germline assignment: CDR1 SQVTM and CDR2 ANQGSEA. The CDR3 is 13 amino acids. The sequence was collected from a man younger than 35 who had mild COVID-19 (a few samples of this study predate the infection). Cell type and time point are not known. V is TRBV29-1 and J is TRBJ2-1; D not certain. Specimen: PBMCs or a T cell subset sorted from them (not recorded which). In nucleotides, the CDR3 is TGCAGCGTTGTCCAATCAACTTACAATGAGCAGTTCTTC. It yields the protein CSVVQSTYNEQFF.